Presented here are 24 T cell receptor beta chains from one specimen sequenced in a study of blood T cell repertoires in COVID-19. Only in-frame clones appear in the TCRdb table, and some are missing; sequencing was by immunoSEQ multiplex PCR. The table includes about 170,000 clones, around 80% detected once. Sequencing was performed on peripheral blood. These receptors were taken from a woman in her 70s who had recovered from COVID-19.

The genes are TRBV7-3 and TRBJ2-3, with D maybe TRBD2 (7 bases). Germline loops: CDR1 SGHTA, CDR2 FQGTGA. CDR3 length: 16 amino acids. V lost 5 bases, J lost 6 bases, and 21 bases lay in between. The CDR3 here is CASSPPGPGRGDTQYF. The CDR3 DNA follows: TGTGCCAGCAGCCCCCCGGGACCGGGGAGGGGGGATACGCAGTATTTT. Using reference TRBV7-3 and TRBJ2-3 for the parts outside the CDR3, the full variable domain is GAGVSQTPSNKVTEKGKYVELRCDPISGHTALYWYRQSLGQGPEFLIYFQGTGAADDSGLPNDRFFAVRPEGSVSTLKIQRTERGDSAVYLCASSPPGPGRGDTQYFGPGTRLTVL.

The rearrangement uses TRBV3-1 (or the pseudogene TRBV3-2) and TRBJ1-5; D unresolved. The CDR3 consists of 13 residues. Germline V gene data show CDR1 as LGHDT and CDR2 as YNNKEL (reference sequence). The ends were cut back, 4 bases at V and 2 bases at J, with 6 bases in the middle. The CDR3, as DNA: TGTGCCAGCAGCCCTACGGGCAATCAGCCCCAGCATTTT. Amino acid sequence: CASSPTGNQPQHF.

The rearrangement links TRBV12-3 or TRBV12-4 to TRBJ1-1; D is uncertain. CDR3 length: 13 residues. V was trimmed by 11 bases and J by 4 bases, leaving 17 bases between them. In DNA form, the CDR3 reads TGTGCCTACCGATTACGGGATGGCACTGAAGCTTTCTTT. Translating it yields CAYRLRDGTEAFF.

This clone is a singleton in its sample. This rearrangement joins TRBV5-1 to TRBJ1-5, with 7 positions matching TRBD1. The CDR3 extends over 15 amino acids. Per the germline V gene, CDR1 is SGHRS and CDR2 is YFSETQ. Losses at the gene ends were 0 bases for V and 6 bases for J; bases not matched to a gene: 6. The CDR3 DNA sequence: TGCGCCAGCAGCTTGGATTCGAGACAGGGTCAGCCCCAGCATTTT. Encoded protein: CASSLDSRQGQPQHF.

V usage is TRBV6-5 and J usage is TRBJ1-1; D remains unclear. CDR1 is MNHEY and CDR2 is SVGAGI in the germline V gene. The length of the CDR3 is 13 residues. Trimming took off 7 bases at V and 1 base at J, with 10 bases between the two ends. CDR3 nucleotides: TGTGCCAGCACCCAACAACAGAACACTGAAGCTTTCTTT. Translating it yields CASTQQQNTEAFF.

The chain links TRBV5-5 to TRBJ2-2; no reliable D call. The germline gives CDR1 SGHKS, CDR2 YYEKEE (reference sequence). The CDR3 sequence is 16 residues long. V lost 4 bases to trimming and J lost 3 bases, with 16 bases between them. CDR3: CASSPLVQSYTGELFF. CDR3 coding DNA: TGTGCCAGCAGCCCCCTTGTTCAGTCTTACACCGGGGAGCTGTTTTTT. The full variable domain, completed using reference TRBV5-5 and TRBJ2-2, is DAGVTQSPTHLIKTRGQQVTLRCSPISGHKSVSWYQQVLGQGPQFIFQYYEKEERGRGNFPDRFSARQFPNYSSELNVNALLLGDSALYLCASSPLVQSYTGELFFGEGSRLTVL.

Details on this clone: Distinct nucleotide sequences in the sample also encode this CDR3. In DNA, the CDR3 is TGTGCCAGCACTCGGGGGGGAACTGAAGCTTTCTTT. Protein: CASTRGGTEAFF. The chain links TRBV6-5 to TRBJ1-1; perhaps TRBD1 as D (5 bases). Germline lookup yields CDR1 MNHEY and CDR2 SVGAGI. V was clipped by 7 bases and J by 5 bases, with 11 bases between them. This CDR3 is 12 amino acids long.

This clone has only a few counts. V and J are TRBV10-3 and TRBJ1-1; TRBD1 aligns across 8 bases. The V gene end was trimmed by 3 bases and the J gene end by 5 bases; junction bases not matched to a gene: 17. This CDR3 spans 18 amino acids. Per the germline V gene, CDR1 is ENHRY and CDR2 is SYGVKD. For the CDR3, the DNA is TGTGCCATCAGTGATCCGACGCGGGGAGGGACAGGCGAAACTGAAGCTTTCTTT. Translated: CAISDPTRGGTGETEAFF.

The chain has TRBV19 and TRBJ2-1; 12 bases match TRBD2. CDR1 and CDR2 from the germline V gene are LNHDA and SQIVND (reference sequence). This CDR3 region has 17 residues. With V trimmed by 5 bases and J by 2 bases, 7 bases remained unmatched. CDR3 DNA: TGTGCCAGTAGTCCTCAACTAGCGGGAGGACCCTACAATGAGCAGTTCTTC. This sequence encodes CASSPQLAGGPYNEQFF.

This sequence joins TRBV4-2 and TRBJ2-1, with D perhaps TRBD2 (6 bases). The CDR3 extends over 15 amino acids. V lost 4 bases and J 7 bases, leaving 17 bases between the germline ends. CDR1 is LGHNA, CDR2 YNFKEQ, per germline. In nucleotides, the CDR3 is TGTGCCAGCAGCCGACCGACAAGTGCGGGAAATGAGCAGTTCTTC. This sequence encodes CASSRPTSAGNEQFF.

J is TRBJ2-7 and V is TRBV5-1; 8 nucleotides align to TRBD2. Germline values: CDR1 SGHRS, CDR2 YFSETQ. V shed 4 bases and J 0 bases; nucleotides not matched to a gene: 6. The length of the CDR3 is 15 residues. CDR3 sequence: CASSPGGTDSYEQYF. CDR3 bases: TGCGCCAGCAGCCCGGGGGGGACGGACTCCTACGAGCAGTACTTC.

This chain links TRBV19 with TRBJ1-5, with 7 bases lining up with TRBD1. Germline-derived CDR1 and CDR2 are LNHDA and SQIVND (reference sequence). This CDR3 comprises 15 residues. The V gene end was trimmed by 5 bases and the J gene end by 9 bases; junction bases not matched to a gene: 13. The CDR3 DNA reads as TGTGCCAGTAGTCCCCTCGGGACAGTCTCGGGGCCCCAGCATTTT. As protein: CASSPLGTVSGPQHF.

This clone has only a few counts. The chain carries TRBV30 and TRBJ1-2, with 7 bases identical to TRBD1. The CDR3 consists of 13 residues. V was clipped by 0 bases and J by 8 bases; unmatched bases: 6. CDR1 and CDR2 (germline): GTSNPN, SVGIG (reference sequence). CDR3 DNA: TGTGCCTGGAGTGTGGAGGGGGCGCGGGGCTACACCTTC. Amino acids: CAWSVEGARGYTF.

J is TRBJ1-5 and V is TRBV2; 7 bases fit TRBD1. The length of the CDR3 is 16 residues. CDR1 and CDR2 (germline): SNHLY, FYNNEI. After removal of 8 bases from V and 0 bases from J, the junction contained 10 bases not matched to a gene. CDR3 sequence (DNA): TGTGCCAGCGCTAGACAGGGTTTGAGTAGCAATCAGCCCCAGCATTTT. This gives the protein CASARQGLSSNQPQHF. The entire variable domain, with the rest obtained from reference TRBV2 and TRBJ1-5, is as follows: EPEVTQTPSHQVTQMGQEVILRCVPISNHLYFYWYRQILGQKVEFLVSFYNNEISEKSEIFDDQFSVERPDGSNFTLKIRSTKLEDSAMYFCASARQGLSSNQPQHFGDGTRLSIL.

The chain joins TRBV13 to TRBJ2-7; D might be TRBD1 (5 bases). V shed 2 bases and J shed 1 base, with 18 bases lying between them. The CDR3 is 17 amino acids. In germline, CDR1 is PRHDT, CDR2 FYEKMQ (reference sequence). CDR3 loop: CASSLIPDPGLSYEQYF. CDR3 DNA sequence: TGTGCCAGCAGCTTAATCCCAGACCCAGGGTTGTCCTACGAGCAGTACTTC.

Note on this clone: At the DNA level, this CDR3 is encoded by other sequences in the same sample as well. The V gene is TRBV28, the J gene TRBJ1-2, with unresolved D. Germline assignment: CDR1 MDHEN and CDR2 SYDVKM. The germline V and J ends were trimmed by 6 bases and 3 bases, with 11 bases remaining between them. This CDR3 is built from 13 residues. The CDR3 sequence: CASSPGGDYGYTF. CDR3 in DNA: TGTGCCAGCAGCCCCGGCGGGGACTATGGCTACACCTTC.

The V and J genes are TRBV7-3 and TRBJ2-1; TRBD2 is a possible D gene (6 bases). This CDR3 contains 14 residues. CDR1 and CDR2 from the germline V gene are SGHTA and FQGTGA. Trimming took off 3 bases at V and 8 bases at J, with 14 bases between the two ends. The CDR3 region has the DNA TGTGCCAGCAGCTTTTCCCCAGGAGGGGATGAGCAGTTCTTC. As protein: CASSFSPGGDEQFF.

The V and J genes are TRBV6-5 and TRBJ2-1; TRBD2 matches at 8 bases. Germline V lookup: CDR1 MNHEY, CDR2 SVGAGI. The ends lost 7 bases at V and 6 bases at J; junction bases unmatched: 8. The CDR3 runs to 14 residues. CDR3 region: CASTLGGGINEQFF. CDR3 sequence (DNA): TGTGCCAGCACGCTTGGCGGGGGGATCAATGAGCAGTTCTTC.

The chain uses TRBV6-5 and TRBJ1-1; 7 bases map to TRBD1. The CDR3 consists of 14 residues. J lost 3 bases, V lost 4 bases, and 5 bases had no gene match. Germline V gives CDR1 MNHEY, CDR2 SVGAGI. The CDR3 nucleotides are TGTGCCAGCAGTTCCCCTACAGGGGACACTGAAGCTTTCTTT. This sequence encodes CASSSPTGDTEAFF.

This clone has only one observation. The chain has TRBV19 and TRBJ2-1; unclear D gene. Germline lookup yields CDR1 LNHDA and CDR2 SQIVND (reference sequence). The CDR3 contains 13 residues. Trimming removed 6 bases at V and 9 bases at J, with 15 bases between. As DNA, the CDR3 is TGTGCCAGTAGCGCAAACCGGGTCGGTGAGCAGTTCTTC. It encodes CASSANRVGEQFF.

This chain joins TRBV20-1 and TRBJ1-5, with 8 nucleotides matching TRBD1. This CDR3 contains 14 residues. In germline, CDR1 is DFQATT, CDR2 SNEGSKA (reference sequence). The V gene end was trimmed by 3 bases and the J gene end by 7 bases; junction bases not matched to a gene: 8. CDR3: CSASGTGGWQPQHF. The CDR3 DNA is TGCAGTGCTAGTGGCACAGGGGGGTGGCAGCCCCAGCATTTT.

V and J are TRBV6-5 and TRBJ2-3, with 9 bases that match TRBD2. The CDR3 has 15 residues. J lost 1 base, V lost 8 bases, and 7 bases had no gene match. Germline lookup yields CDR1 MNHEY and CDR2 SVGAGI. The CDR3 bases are TGTGCCAGCTTTACAAAGCGGGGGGGCACAGATACGCAGTATTTT. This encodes CASFTKRGGTDTQYF.

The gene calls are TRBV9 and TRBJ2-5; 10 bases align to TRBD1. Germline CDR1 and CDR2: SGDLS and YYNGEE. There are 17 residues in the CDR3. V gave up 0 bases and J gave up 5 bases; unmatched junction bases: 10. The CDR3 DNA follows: TGTGCCAGCAGCGTAGCTCCCCGTGGGACAGGGGATGAGACCCAGTACTTC. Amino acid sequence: CASSVAPRGTGDETQYF.

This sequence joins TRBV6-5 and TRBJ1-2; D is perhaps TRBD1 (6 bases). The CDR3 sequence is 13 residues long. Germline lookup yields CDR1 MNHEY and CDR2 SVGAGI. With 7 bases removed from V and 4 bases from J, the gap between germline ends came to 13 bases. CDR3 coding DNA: TGTGCCAGCATGGCAGGGGTCGGCTATGGCTACACCTTC. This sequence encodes CASMAGVGYGYTF.